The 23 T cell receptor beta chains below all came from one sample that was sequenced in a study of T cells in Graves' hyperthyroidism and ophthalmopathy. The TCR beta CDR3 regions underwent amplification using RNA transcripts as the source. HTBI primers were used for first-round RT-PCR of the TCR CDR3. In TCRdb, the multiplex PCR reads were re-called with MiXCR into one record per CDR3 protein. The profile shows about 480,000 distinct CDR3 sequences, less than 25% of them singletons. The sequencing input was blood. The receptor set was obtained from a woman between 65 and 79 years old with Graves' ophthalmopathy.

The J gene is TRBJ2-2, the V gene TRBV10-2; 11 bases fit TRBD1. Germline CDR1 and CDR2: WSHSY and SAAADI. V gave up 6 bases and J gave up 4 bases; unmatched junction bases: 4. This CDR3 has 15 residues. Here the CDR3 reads CASSGQGATTGELFF. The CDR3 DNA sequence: TGCGCCAGCAGCGGACAGGGGGCGACCACCGGGGAGCTGTTTTTT.

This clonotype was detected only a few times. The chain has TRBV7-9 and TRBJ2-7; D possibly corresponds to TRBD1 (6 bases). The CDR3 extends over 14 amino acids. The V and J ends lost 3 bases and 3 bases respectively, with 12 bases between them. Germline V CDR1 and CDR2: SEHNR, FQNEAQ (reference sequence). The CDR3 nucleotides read TGTGCCAGCAGCTTGGGGGCCCCACTCTACGAGCAGTACTTC. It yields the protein CASSLGAPLYEQYF.

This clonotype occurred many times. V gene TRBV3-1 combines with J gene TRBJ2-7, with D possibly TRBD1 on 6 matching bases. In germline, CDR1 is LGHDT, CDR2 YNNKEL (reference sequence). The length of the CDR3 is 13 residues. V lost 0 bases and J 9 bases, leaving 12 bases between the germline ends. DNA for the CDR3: TGTGCCAGCAGCCAAGATGGACAGACGAGGCAGTACTTC. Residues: CASSQDGQTRQYF.

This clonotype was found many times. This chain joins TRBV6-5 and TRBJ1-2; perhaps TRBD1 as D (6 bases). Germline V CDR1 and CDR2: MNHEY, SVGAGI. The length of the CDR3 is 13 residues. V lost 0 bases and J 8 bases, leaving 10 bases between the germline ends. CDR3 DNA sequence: TGTGCCAGCAGTTACTCCAGGGGCCGAGGCTACACCTTC. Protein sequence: CASSYSRGRGYTF.

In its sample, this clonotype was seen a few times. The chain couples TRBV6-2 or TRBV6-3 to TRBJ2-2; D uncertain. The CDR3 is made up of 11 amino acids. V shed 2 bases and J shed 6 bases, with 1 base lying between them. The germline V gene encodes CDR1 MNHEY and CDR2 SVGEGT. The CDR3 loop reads CASSYAGELFF. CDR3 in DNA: TGTGCCAGCAGTTACGCCGGGGAGCTGTTTTTT.

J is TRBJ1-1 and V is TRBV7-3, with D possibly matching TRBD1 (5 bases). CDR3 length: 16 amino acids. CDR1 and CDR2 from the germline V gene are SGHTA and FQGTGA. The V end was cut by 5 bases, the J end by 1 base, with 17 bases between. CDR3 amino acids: CASSIFGAGTNTEAFF. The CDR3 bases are TGTGCCAGCAGCATCTTTGGGGCAGGGACGAACACTGAAGCTTTCTTT.

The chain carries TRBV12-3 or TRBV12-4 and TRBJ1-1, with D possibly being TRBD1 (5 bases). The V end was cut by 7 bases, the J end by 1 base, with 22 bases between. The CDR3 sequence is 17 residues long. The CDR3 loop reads CASTSDTPGTANTEAFF. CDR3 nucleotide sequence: TGTGCCAGCACCTCAGATACCCCCGGGACCGCGAACACTGAAGCTTTCTTT.

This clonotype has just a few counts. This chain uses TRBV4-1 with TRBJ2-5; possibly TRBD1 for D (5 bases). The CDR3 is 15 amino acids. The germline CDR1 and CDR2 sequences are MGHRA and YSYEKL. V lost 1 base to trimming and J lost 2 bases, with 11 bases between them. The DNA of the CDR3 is TGCGCCAGCAGCCAAGTCCCAGGGCAACAAGAGACCCAGTACTTC. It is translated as CASSQVPGQQETQYF.

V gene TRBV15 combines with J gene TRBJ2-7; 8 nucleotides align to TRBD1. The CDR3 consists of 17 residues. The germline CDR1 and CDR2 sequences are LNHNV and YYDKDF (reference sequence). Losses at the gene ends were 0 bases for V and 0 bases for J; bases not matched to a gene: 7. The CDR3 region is CATSRDGRDRNSYEQYF. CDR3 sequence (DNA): TGTGCCACCAGCAGAGATGGTAGGGACAGGAACTCCTACGAGCAGTACTTC.

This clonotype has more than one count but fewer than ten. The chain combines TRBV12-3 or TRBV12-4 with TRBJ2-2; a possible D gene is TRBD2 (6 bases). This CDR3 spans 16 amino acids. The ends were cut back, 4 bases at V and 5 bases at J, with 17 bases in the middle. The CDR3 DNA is TGTGCCAGCAGTTCCCCCGGGAGCCGAGTGACCGGGGAGCTGTTTTTT. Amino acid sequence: CASSSPGSRVTGELFF.

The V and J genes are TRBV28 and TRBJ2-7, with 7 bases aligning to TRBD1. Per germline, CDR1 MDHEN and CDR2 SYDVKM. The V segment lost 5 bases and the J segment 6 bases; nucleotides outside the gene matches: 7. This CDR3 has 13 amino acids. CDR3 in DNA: TGTGCCAGCAGTCCCCGGGACAGAGGCGAGCAGTACTTC. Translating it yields CASSPRDRGEQYF.

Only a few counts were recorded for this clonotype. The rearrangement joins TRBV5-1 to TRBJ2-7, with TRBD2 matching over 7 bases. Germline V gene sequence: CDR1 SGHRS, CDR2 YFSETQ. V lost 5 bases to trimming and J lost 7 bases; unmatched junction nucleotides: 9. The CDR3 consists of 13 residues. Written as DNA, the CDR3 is TGCGCCAGCAGTGGAGGGGAGGGTCGAGAGCAGTACTTC. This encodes CASSGGEGREQYF.

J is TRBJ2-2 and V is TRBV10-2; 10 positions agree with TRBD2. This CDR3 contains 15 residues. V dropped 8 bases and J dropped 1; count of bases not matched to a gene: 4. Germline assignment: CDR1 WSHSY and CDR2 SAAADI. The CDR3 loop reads CASVRTSGNTGELFF. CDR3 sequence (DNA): TGCGCCAGCGTGAGGACTAGCGGGAACACCGGGGAGCTGTTTTTT.

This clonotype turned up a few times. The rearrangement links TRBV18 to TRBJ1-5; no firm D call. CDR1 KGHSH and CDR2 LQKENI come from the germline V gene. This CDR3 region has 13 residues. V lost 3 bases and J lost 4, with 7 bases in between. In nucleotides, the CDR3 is TGTGCCAGCTCACCTACAGTGAATCAGCCCCAGCATTTT. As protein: CASSPTVNQPQHF. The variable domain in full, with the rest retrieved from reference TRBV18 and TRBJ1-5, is NAGVMQNPRHLVRRRGQEARLRCSPMKGHSHVYWYRQLPEEGLKFMVYLQKENIIDESGMPKERFSAEFPKEGPSILRIQQVVRGDSAAYFCASSPTVNQPQHFGDGTRLSIL.

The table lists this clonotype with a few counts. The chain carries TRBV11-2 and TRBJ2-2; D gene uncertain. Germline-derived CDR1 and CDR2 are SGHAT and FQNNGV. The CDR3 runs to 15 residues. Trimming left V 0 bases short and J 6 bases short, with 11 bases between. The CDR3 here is CASSLEASGAGELFF. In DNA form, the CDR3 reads TGTGCCAGCAGCTTAGAGGCCTCGGGTGCCGGGGAGCTGTTTTTT.

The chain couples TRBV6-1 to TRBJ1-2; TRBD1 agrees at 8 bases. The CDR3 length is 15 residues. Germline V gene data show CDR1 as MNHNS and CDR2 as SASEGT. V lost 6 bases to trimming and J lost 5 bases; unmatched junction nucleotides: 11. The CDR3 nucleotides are TGTGCCAGCAGCAGAGACCTAGGGACAGGATATGGCTACACCTTC. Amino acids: CASSRDLGTGYGYTF.

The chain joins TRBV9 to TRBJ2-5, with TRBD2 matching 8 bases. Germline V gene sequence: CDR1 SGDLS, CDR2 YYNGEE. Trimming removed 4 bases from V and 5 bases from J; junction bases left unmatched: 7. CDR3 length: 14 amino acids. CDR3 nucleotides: TGTGCCAGCAGCCCCGGGGGGGGGCGGGAGACCCAGTACTTC. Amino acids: CASSPGGGRETQYF. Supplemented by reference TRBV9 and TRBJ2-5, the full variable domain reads DSGVTQTPKHLITATGQRVTLRCSPRSGDLSVYWYQQSLDQGLQFLIQYYNGEERAKGNILERFSAQQFPDLHSELNLSSLELGDSALYFCASSPGGGRETQYFGPGTRLLVL.

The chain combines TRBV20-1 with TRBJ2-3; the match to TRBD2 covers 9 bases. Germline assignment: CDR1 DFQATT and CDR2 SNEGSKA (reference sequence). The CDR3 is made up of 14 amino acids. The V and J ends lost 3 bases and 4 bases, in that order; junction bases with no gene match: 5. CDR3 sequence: CSASSGSRADTQYF. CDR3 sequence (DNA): TGCAGTGCTAGTAGCGGGAGTCGAGCAGATACGCAGTATTTT.

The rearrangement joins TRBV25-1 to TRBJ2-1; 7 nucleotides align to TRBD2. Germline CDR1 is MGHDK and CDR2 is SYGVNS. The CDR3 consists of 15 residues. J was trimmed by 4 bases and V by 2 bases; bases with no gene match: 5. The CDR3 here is CASSETPSGYNEQFF. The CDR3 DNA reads TGTGCCAGCAGTGAAACGCCTAGCGGTTACAATGAGCAGTTCTTC. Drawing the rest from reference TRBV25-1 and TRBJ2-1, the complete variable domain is EADIYQTPRYLVIGTGKKITLECSQTMGHDKMYWYQQDPGMELHLIHYSYGVNSTEKGDLSSESTVSRIRTEHFPLTLESARPSHTSQYLCASSETPSGYNEQFFGPGTRLTVL.

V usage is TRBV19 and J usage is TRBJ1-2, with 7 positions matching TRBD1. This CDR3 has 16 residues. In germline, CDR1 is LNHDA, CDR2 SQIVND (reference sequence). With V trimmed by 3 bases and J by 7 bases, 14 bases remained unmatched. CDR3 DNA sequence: TGTGCCAGTAGTATCTCAACCGACAGGGCTGCGGGTGGCTACACCTTC. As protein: CASSISTDRAAGGYTF.

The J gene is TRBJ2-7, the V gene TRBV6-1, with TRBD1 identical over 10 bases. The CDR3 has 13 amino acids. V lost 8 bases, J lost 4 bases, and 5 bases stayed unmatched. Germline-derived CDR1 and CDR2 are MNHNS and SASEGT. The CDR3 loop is CASSGQGLYEQYF. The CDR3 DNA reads TGTGCCAGCTCGGGACAGGGGTTATACGAGCAGTACTTC.

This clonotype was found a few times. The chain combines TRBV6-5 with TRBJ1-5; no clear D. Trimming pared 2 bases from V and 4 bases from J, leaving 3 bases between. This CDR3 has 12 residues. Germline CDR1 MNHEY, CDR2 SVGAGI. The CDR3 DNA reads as TGTGCCAGCAGTTACGAGAATCAGCCCCAGCATTTT. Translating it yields CASSYENQPQHF.

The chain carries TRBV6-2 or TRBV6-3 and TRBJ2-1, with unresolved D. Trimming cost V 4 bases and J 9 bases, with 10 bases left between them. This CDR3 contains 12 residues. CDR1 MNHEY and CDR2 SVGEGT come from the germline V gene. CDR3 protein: CASSSPVGEQFF. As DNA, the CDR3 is TGTGCCAGCAGTTCTCCGGTCGGTGAGCAGTTCTTC.